This is a list of T cell receptor beta chains from one sample in a study of T cells in Graves' hyperthyroidism and ophthalmopathy. Via MiXCR, TCRdb re-called the multiplex PCR reads, giving one row per CDR3 protein. In the table there are over 300,000 distinct CDR3 sequences, 12% to 15% of which are singletons. Sequencing used blood. These receptors all come from a woman aged 40 to 49 with Graves' ophthalmopathy. The CDR3 runs from the conserved cysteine through the conserved F or W. Fields, in order: J gene, D gene, V gene, clone size, CDR3 protein, CDR3 DNA. A D gene is named only where the DNA matches it firmly. Expanded clones are given a class, and other clones once, few, many or no size at all.

TRBJ1-5,-,TRBV2,many,CASSSDGGNQPQHF,TGTGCCAGCAGTAGTGATGGGGGCAATCAGCCCCAGCATTTT
TRBJ1-2,-,TRBV20-1,-,CSAEGEGRNYGYTF,TGCAGTGCTGAGGGGGAGGGGAGGAACTATGGCTACACCTTC
TRBJ2-1,TRBD2,TRBV3-1,many,CATSPGLHAGEQFF,TGTGCCACCTCCCCGGGACTACACGCCGGTGAGCAGTTCTTC
TRBJ1-3,TRBD1,TRBV3-1,-,CASSQRTGAKGNTIYF,TGTGCCAGCAGCCAACGGACAGGGGCGAAGGGAAACACCATATATTTT
TRBJ1-1,TRBD1,TRBV20-1,many,CSATRDREWAEAFF,TGCAGTGCAACCCGGGACAGGGAATGGGCTGAAGCTTTCTTT
TRBJ1-2,TRBD1,TRBV6-1,few,CASRPPTGGYYGYTF,TGTGCCAGCAGGCCACCTACAGGGGGCTACTATGGCTACACCTTC
TRBJ2-3,-,TRBV24-1,many,CATSDFRLATDTQYF,TGTGCCACCAGTGATTTTAGGCTAGCAACAGATACGCAGTATTTT
TRBJ2-2,-,TRBV29-1,-,CSASAQRSPGELFF,TGCAGCGCCTCCGCCCAGAGAAGCCCCGGGGAGCTGTTTTTT
TRBJ1-1,-,TRBV20-1,many,CSAIKAGDTEAFF,TGCAGTGCTATTAAGGCGGGAGACACTGAAGCTTTCTTT
TRBJ1-5,-,TRBV24-1,few,CATSDLTGQPNQPQHF,TGTGCCACCAGTGATTTGACCGGACAGCCGAATCAGCCCCAGCATTTT
TRBJ1-6,-,TRBV6-1,many,CASRRGANSPLHF,TGTGCCAGCAGAAGGGGGGCGAATTCACCCCTCCACTTT
TRBJ2-5,-,TRBV11-3,few,CASSPEGGEETQYF,TGTGCCAGCAGCCCAGAGGGTGGAGAAGAGACCCAGTACTTC
TRBJ1-1,-,TRBV7-6,-,CASSLVGLSEAFF,TGTGCCAGCAGCTTAGTTGGGCTGAGCGAAGCTTTCTTT
TRBJ2-7,-,TRBV6-1,-,CASSSLTGGAYEQYF,TGTGCCAGCAGTTCCCTAACCGGGGGAGCCTACGAGCAGTACTTC
TRBJ1-2,TRBD1,TRBV19,few,CAARDRRNYGYTF,TGTGCCGCCAGGGACAGGCGAAACTATGGCTACACCTTC
TRBJ2-1,TRBD2,TRBV20-1,-,CSGPVRGFSYNEQFF,TGCAGTGGTCCAGTGCGGGGGTTCTCCTACAATGAGCAGTTCTTC
TRBJ2-7,-,TRBV5-1,-,CASSLGLRDERYEQYF,TGCGCCAGCAGCTTGGGACTTCGGGATGAACGCTACGAGCAGTACTTC
TRBJ1-5,-,TRBV7-2,many,CASNTGLGDQPQHF,TGTGCCAGCAATACAGGGTTAGGTGATCAGCCCCAGCATTTT
TRBJ1-6,-,TRBV6-1,many,CASGGPGRFSPLHF,TGTGCCAGCGGGGGACCAGGGCGATTTTCACCCCTCCACTTT
TRBJ2-5,-,TRBV28,many,CASRPRGLLETQYF,TGTGCCAGCAGACCCCGCGGCCTGTTGGAGACCCAGTACTTC
TRBJ2-5,TRBD2,TRBV28,many,CASSTFIPPAGVQETQYF,TGTGCCAGCAGTACATTCATCCCTCCAGCGGGAGTCCAAGAGACCCAGTACTTC
TRBJ2-2,TRBD2,TRBV7-2,many,CASSLPSGGNTGELFF,TGTGCCAGCAGCCTCCCTAGCGGGGGGAACACCGGGGAGCTGTTTTTT
TRBJ2-3,TRBD2,TRBV9,few,CASSVALAGLTDTQYF,TGTGCCAGCAGCGTAGCCCTAGCGGGTTTGACAGATACGCAGTATTTT
TRBJ2-7,-,TRBV5-6,many,CASSLPGRVAYEQYF,TGTGCCAGCAGCTTGCCGGGACGTGTAGCCTACGAGCAGTACTTC
TRBJ1-2,-,TRBV28,many,CASSTDWVYGYTF,TGTGCCAGCAGTACTGACTGGGTCTATGGCTACACCTTC
TRBJ1-3,-,TRBV7-9,many,CASSLAGLSSGNTIYF,TGTGCCAGCAGCTTAGCGGGCTTGAGCTCTGGAAACACCATATATTTT
TRBJ1-2,-,TRBV7-9,many,CASSLTGPYGYTF,TGTGCCAGCAGCTTAACGGGTCCCTATGGCTACACCTTC
TRBJ1-2,TRBD1,TRBV5-1,few,CASSKGTGNGYTF,TGCGCCAGCAGCAAAGGGACAGGGAATGGCTACACCTTC
TRBJ1-6,-,TRBV6-1,few,CASSSNPPGENSPLHF,TGTGCCAGCAGTTCTAATCCTCCAGGGGAAAATTCACCCCTCCACTTT
TRBJ2-5,TRBD1,TRBV3-1,-,CASSWRTGQETQYF,TGTGCCAGCAGCTGGAGGACAGGTCAAGAGACCCAGTACTTC
TRBJ2-3,TRBD2,TRBV18,-,CASSPILAGATDTQYF,TGTGCCAGCTCACCAATCTTAGCGGGAGCCACAGATACGCAGTATTTT
TRBJ2-3,-,TRBV19,-,CASSITSDTQYF,TGTGCCAGTAGTATCACGTCAGATACGCAGTATTTT
TRBJ2-3,-,TRBV6-2/TRBV6-3,-,CASNSHFRDTQYF,TGTGCCAGCAACTCTCACTTCCGGGATACGCAGTATTTT
TRBJ1-4,TRBD1,TRBV7-7,-,CASIRTGVNEKLFF,TGTGCCAGCATCCGTACAGGGGTGAATGAAAAACTGTTTTTT
TRBJ2-7,-,TRBV18,few,CASSPGWAYEQYF,TGTGCCAGCTCACCGGGGTGGGCCTACGAGCAGTACTTC
TRBJ2-1,-,TRBV2,many,CASIPPSGNEQFF,TGTGCCAGCATTCCCCCCAGCGGCAATGAGCAGTTCTTC
TRBJ2-7,TRBD1,TRBV27,many,CASKKQGVDTYEQYF,TGTGCCAGCAAGAAACAGGGGGTCGATACCTACGAGCAGTACTTC